This T cell receptor (beta chain) was recorded in a study of blood T cell repertoires in COVID-19. Study-wide background: PBMCs, B-cell-depleted T cells, or T cells were the source of the cDNA or gDNA that made up the material.

As handled by the study authors: Amplification of reference gene primers provided the estimated nucleated cell counts. The data were produced by immunoSEQ multiplex PCR, yet TCRdb's version contains in-frame clones alone and is incomplete. That table supplies the V and J calls and clone size; D and trimming were determined from the DNA. The sample has fewer than 300,000 clones, 85% to 90% seen once. Patients at the Seattle site were enrolled during active infection and followed longitudinally. This CDR3 has 18 amino acids. The sequenced sample was peripheral blood. The sequence was obtained from a woman aged 45 to 65 with COVID-19, enrolled during active disease. This chain connects TRBV21-1 to TRBJ2-7; the D call of TRBD1 is as the table states it, not checked on the DNA. TRBV21-1 is a pseudogene. In DNA, the CDR3 is TGTGCCAGCAGCAAAACCGAGACAGGGGGCGGGAGGTCCGCCGAGCAGTACTTC. Translating gives CASSKTETGGGRSAEQYF.